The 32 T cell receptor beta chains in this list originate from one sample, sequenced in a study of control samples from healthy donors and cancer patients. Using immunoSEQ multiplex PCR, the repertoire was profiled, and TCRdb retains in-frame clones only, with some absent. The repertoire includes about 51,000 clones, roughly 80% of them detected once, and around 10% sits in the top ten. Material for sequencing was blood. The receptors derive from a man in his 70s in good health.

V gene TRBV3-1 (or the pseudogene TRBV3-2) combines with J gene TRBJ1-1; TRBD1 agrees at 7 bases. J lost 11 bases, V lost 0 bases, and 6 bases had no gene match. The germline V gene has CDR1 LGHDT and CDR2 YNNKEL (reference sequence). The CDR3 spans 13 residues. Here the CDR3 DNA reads TGTGCCAGCAGCCAAGAAACTGAGACAGGGGCTTTCTTT. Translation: CASSQETETGAFF.

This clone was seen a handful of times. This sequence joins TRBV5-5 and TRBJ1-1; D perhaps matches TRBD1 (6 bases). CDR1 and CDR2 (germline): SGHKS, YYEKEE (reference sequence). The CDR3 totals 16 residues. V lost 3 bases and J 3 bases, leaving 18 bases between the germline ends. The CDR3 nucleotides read TGTGCCAGCAGCTCGGGGGCAAATCAGGAGTACACTGAAGCTTTCTTT. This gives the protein CASSSGANQEYTEAFF.

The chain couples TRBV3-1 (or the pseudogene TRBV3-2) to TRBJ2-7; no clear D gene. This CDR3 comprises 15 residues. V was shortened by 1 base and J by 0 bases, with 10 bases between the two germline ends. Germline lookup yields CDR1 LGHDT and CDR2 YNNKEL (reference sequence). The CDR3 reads CASSQAYKSSYEQYF. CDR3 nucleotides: TGTGCCAGCAGCCAAGCTTACAAGAGCTCCTACGAGCAGTACTTC.

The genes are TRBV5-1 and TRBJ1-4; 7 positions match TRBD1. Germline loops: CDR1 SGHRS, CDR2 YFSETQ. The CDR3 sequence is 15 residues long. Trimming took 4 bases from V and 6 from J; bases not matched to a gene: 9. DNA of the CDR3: TGCGCCAGCAGCGCAACAGGGGCTTCGGATGAAAAACTGTTTTTT. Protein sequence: CASSATGASDEKLFF. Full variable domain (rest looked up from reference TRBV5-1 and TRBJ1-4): KAGVTQTPRYLIKTRGQQVTLSCSPISGHRSVSWYQQTPGQGLQFLFEYFSETQRNKGNFPGRFSGRQFSNSRSEMNVSTLELGDSALYLCASSATGASDEKLFFGSGTQLSVL.

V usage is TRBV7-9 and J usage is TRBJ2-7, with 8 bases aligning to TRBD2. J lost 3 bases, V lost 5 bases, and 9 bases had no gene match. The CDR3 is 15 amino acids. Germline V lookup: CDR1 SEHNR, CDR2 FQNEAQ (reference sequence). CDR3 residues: CASSRGSGSVYEQYF. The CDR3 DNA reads TGTGCCAGCAGCCGGGGGAGCGGGAGTGTCTACGAGCAGTACTTC.

CDR3 residues: CAISGPSTDTQYF. The CDR3 bases are TGTGCCATCAGTGGACCTAGCACAGATACGCAGTATTTT. This sequence joins TRBV10-3 and TRBJ2-3; no clear D. Germline V gene data show CDR1 as ENHRY and CDR2 as SYGVKD. The CDR3 totals 13 residues. V lost 4 bases and J 0 bases, leaving 5 bases between the germline ends.

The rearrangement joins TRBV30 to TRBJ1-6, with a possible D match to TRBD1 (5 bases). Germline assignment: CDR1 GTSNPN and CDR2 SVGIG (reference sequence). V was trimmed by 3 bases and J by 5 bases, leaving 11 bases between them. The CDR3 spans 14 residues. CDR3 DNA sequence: TGTGCCTGGAGAATAGGGACTGATAATTCACCCCTCCACTTT. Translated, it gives CAWRIGTDNSPLHF.

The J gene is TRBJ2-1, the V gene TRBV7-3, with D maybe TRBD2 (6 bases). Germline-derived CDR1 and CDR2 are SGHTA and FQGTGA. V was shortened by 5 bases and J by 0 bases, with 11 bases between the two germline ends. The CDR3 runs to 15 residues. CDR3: CASSASVSSYNEQFF. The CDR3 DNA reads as TGTGCCAGCAGCGCTAGCGTAAGCTCCTACAATGAGCAGTTCTTC.

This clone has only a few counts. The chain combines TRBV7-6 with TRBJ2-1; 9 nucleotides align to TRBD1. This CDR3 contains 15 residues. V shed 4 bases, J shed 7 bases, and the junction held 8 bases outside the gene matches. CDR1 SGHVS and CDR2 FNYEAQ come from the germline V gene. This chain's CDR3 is CASSWGQGGTNEQFF. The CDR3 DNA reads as TGTGCCAGCAGCTGGGGACAGGGCGGAACGAATGAGCAGTTCTTC.

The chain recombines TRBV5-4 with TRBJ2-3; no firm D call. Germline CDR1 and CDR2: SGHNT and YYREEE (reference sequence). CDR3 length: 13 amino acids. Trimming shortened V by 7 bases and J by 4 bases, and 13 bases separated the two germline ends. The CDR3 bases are TGTGCCAGCGGATCATTAGAAGCAGATACGCAGTATTTT. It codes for CASGSLEADTQYF.

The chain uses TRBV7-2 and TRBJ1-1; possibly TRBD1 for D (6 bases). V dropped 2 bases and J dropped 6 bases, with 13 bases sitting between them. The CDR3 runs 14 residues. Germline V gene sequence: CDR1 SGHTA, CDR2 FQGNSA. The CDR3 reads CASSLRGWGPEAFF. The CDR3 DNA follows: TGTGCCAGCAGCTTACGCGGGTGGGGGCCTGAAGCTTTCTTT.

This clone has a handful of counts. The CDR3 DNA is TGTGCCAGCAGCTCCTGGAGTCCCTACGAGCAGTACTTC. This codes for CASSSWSPYEQYF. The V gene is TRBV28, the J gene TRBJ2-7, with D uncertain. This CDR3 comprises 13 residues. CDR1 is MDHEN and CDR2 is SYDVKM in the germline V gene. Trimming cost V 6 bases and J 2 bases, with 11 bases left between them.

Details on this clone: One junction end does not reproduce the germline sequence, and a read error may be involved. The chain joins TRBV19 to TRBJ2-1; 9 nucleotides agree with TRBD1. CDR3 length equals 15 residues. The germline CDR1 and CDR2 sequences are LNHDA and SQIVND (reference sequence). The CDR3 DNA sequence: TGTGCCAGTAGTTTAGATCGACAGGGGGTGGGTGAGCAGTTCTTC. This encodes CASSLDRQGVGEQFF.

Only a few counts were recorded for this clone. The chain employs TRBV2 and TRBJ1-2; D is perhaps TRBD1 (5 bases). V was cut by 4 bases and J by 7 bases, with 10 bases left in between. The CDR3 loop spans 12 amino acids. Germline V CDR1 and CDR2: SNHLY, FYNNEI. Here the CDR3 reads CASSVETGGYTF. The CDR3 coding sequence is TGTGCCAGCAGTGTGGAAACAGGTGGCTACACCTTC.

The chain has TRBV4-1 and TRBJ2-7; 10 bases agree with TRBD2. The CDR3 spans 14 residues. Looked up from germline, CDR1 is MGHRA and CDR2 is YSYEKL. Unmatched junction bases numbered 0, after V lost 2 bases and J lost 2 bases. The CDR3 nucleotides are TGCGCCAGCAGCCAACTAGCGGGAGCCTACGAGCAGTACTTC. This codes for CASSQLAGAYEQYF.

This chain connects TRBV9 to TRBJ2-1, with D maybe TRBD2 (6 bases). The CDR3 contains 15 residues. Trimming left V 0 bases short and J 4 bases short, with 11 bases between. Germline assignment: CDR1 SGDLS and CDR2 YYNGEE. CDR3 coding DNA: TGTGCCAGCAGCGTAGCGGGGGACGGATACAATGAGCAGTTCTTC. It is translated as CASSVAGDGYNEQFF.

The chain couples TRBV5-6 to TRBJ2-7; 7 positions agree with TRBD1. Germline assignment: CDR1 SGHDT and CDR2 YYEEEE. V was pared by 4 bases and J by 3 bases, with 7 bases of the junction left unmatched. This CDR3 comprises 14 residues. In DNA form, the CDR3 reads TGTGCCAGCAGCCCACCACGGGACAGCTACGAGCAGTACTTC. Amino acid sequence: CASSPPRDSYEQYF.

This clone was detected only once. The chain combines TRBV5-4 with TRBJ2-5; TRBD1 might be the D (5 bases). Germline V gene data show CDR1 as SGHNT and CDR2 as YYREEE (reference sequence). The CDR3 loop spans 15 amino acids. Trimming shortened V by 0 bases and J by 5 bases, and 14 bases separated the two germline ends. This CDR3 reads CASSLEPGSPETQYF. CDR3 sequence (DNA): TGTGCCAGCAGCTTGGAGCCAGGGTCTCCTGAGACCCAGTACTTC.

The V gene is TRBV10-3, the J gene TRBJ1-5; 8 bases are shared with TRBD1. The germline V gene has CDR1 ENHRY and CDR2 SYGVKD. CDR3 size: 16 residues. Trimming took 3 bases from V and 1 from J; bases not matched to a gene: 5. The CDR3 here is CAISDTGGVSNQPQHF. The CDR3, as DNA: TGTGCCATCAGTGATACAGGGGGAGTGAGCAATCAGCCCCAGCATTTT.

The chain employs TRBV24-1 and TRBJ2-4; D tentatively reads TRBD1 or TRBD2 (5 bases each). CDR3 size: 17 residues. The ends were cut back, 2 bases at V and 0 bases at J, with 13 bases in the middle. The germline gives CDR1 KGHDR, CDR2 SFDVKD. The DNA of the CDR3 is TGTGCCACCAGTGATTCCTCTTTTGGGGGAGCCAAAAACATTCAGTACTTC. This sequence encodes CATSDSSFGGAKNIQYF.

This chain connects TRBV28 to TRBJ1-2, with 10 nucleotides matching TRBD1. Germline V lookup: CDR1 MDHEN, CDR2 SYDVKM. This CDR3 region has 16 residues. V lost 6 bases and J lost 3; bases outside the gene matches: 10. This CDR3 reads CASRQGQGKVDYGYTF. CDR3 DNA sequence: TGTGCCAGCAGGCAGGGACAGGGGAAAGTCGACTATGGCTACACCTTC.

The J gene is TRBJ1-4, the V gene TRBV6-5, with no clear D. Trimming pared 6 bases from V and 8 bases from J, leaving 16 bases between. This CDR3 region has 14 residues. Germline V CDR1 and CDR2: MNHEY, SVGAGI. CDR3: CASSVDPRWEKLFF. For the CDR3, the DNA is TGTGCCAGCAGCGTCGATCCCCGTTGGGAAAAACTGTTTTTT.

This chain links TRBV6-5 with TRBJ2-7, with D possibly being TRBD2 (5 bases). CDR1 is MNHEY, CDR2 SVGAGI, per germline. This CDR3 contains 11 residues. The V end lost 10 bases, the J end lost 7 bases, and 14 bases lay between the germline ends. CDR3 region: CATAEGREQYF. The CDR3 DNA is TGTGCCACTGCTGAGGGCAGAGAGCAGTACTTC.

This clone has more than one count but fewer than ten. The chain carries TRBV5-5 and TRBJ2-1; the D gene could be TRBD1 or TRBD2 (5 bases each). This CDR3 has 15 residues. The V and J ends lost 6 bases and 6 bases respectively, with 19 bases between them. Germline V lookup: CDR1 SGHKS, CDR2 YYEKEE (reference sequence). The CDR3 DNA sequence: TGTGCCAGCATCCTGGGGGTAGAAACGTCCAATGAGCAGTTCTTC. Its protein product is CASILGVETSNEQFF.

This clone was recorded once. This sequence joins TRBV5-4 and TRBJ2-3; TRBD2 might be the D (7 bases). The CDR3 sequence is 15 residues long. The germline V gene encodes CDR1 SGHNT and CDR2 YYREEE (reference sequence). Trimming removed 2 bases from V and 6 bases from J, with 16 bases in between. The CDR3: CASSLRGAGADTQYF. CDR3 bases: TGTGCCAGCAGCTTAAGGGGGGCGGGAGCGGATACGCAGTATTTT.

This chain's CDR3 is CASKSGGRGNQPQHF. CDR3 in DNA: TGTGCCAGCAAATCGGGGGGCCGCGGAAATCAGCCCCAGCATTTT. The chain has TRBV28 and TRBJ1-5; perhaps TRBD1 as D (6 bases). Germline-derived CDR1 and CDR2 are MDHEN and SYDVKM. This CDR3 is 15 amino acids long. Trimming left V 7 bases short and J 4 bases short, with 17 bases between.

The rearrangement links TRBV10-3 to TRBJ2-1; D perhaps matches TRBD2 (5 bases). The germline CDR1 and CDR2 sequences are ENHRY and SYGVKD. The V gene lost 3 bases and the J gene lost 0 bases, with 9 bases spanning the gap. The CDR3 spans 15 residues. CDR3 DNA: TGTGCCATCAGTGATCCGGGGAGCTCCTACAATGAGCAGTTCTTC. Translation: CAISDPGSSYNEQFF.

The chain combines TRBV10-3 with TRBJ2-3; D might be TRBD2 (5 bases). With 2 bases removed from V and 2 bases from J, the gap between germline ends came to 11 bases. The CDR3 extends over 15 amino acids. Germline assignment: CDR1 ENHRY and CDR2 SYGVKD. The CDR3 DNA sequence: TGTGCCATCAGTGAGCCCGGACTTATCACAGATACGCAGTATTTT. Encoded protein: CAISEPGLITDTQYF.

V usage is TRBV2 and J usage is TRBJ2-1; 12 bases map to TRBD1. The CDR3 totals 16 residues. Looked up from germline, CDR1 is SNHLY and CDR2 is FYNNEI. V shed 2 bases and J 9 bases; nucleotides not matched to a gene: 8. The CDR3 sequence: CASSEWAGQGAGEQFF. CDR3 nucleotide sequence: TGTGCCAGCAGTGAATGGGCGGGACAGGGGGCCGGTGAGCAGTTCTTC.

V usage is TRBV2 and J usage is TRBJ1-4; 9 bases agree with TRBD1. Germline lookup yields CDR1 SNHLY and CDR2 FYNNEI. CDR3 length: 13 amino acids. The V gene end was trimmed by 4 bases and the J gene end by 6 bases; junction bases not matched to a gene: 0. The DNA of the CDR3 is TGTGCCAGCAGTGGGGACAGGGATGAAAAACTGTTTTTT. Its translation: CASSGDRDEKLFF.

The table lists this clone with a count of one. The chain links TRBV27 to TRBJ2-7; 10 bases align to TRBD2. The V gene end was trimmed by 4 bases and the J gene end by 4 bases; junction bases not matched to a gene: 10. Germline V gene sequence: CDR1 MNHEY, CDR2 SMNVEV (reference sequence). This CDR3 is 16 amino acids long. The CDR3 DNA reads TGTGCCAGCAGTTCCCCAAGGGCTAGCGGGGGTTACGAGCAGTACTTC. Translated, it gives CASSSPRASGGYEQYF.

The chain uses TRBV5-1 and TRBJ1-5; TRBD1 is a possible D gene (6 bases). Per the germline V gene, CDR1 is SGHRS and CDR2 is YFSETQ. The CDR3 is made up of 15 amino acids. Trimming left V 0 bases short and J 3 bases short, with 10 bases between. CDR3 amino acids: CASSLATGPNQPQHF. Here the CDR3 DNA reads TGCGCCAGCAGCTTGGCAACAGGGCCCAATCAGCCCCAGCATTTT. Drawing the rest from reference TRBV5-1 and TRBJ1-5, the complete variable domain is KAGVTQTPRYLIKTRGQQVTLSCSPISGHRSVSWYQQTPGQGLQFLFEYFSETQRNKGNFPGRFSGRQFSNSRSEMNVSTLELGDSALYLCASSLATGPNQPQHFGDGTRLSIL.